One sample yielded the 25 T cell receptor beta chains listed below, sequenced in a study of vaccination and CD4 T cells after COVID-19. Treatment of the sample: approximately nine-day PBMC culture with coronavirus spike peptide pools or control peptides (ViraFEST assay). Their specific antigens are unknown. Cultured CD4+ T cell DNA was sequenced using the Oncomine TCR Beta short-read assay. TCRdb ran MiXCR on the PCR reads and lists one entry per CDR3 protein. This table has about 23,000 distinct CDR3 sequences, 67% appearing once. Sequenced material: CD4+ T cells from blood, cultured in vitro, taken after SARS-CoV-2 vaccination. The origin of the receptors is a human donor who received a COVID-19 vaccine.

The chain combines TRBV10-3 with TRBJ2-2; D ambiguous. This CDR3 has 14 residues. From germline, CDR1 is ENHRY and CDR2 SYGVKD. Trimming removed 10 bases from V and 0 bases from J, with 12 bases in between. CDR3 sequence reads: CASKLTSNTGELFF. Here the CDR3 DNA reads TGTGCCAGCAAGCTCACTTCGAACACCGGGGAGCTGTTTTTT.

This chain uses TRBV12-3 or TRBV12-4 with TRBJ1-1; D possibly corresponds to TRBD1 (5 bases). The V end was cut by 1 base, the J end by 3 bases, with 12 bases between. The CDR3 runs 15 residues. The CDR3: CASSLEAGWDTEAFF. The CDR3 DNA reads as TGTGCCAGCAGTTTAGAGGCAGGGTGGGACACTGAAGCTTTCTTT.

The chain carries TRBV14 and TRBJ2-3; TRBD2 agrees at 9 bases. Trimming cost V 1 base and J 4 bases; bases outside gene matches: 3. The CDR3 spans 15 residues. The germline gives CDR1 SGHDN, CDR2 FVKESK. The CDR3 loop reads CASSQGGGAADTQYF. In DNA, the CDR3 is TGTGCCAGCAGCCAAGGCGGGGGGGCAGCAGATACGCAGTATTTT.

The V and J genes are TRBV7-3 and TRBJ1-5; tentatively, D is TRBD1 (5 bases). This CDR3 spans 16 amino acids. Between the trimmed V and J ends, which lost 5 bases and 7 bases, there was a span of 21 bases. Germline loops: CDR1 SGHTA, CDR2 FQGTGA. CDR3 amino acids: CASSPAGGGGDQPQHF. The CDR3 DNA reads as TGTGCCAGCAGCCCAGCCGGCGGTGGAGGGGACCAGCCCCAGCATTTT.

V usage is TRBV30 and J usage is TRBJ1-1, with D possibly matching TRBD1 (6 bases). The CDR3 loop spans 13 amino acids. CDR1 and CDR2 (germline): GTSNPN, SVGIG (reference sequence). The V end was cut by 4 bases, the J end by 5 bases, with 14 bases between. CDR3 bases: TGTGCCTGGATTAGGGAGGGGGGGACTGAAGCTTTCTTT. Protein product: CAWIREGGTEAFF.

The chain employs TRBV18 and TRBJ1-5, with D possibly matching TRBD1 (5 bases). The CDR3 consists of 17 residues. Trimming removed 6 bases from V and 1 base from J, with 19 bases in between. The V gene's germline CDR1 is KGHSH and CDR2 LQKENI. The DNA for the CDR3 is TGTGCCAGCTCCTCAACACTCGGGACCGACAGCAATCAGCCCCAGCATTTT. It specifies CASSSTLGTDSNQPQHF. The full variable domain, rest sourced from reference TRBV18 and TRBJ1-5, is NAGVMQNPRHLVRRRGQEARLRCSPMKGHSHVYWYRQLPEEGLKFMVYLQKENIIDESGMPKERFSAEFPKEGPSILRIQQVVRGDSAAYFCASSSTLGTDSNQPQHFGDGTRLSIL.

The chain uses TRBV6-1 and TRBJ1-1; TRBD1 agrees at 9 bases. The CDR3 has 14 amino acids. Germline V gene sequence: CDR1 MNHNS, CDR2 SASEGT. J gave up 3 bases and V 6 bases, and 5 bases lay outside the gene matches. CDR3 amino acids: CASRKTGGDTEAFF. CDR3 DNA sequence: TGTGCCAGCAGAAAAACAGGGGGCGACACTGAAGCTTTCTTT.

The chain has TRBV12-3 or TRBV12-4 and TRBJ1-2; D perhaps matches TRBD1 (5 bases). V was clipped by 6 bases and J by 4 bases, with 12 bases between them. CDR3 size: 13 residues. CDR3 region: CASSSREGYGYTF. The DNA for the CDR3 is TGTGCCAGCAGCTCCAGGGAGGGCTATGGCTACACCTTC.

The CDR3 region has the DNA TGTGCCAGCAGCTTAGGCCGCACAGATTCACCCCTCCACTTT. Its translation is CASSLGRTDSPLHF. The rearrangement joins TRBV7-2 to TRBJ1-6; D unclear. V lost 1 base to trimming and J lost 8 bases, with 9 bases between them. Per the germline V gene, CDR1 is SGHTA and CDR2 is FQGNSA. The CDR3 is 14 residues long.

This rearrangement joins TRBV20-1 to TRBJ2-1, with 8 bases that match TRBD2. Per germline, CDR1 DFQATT and CDR2 SNEGSKA (reference sequence). The CDR3 length is 14 residues. V gave up 2 bases and J gave up 7 bases; unmatched junction bases: 7. The CDR3 DNA reads as TGCAGTGCTAGATTTCCGGGGGGGCCGAATGAGCAGTTCTTC. Its translation: CSARFPGGPNEQFF.

The V and J genes are TRBV6-5 and TRBJ2-5; possibly TRBD1 for D (6 bases). V dropped 2 bases and J dropped 3 bases, with 16 bases sitting between them. CDR1 and CDR2 from the germline V gene are MNHEY and SVGAGI. This CDR3 is built from 16 residues. The CDR3 DNA sequence: TGTGCCAGCAGTTACCGAACCGCCGGACAGAAAGAGACCCAGTACTTC. Amino acid sequence: CASSYRTAGQKETQYF.

V gene TRBV28 combines with J gene TRBJ1-5, with TRBD1 as a possible D gene (6 bases). V was pared by 6 bases and J by 4 bases, with 22 bases between. This CDR3 has 17 residues. Germline-derived CDR1 and CDR2 are MDHEN and SYDVKM. This chain's CDR3 is CASSLSVLTGLNQPQHF. DNA for the CDR3: TGTGCCAGCAGCCTGTCCGTACTTACAGGGCTTAATCAGCCCCAGCATTTT.

This clonotype was seen a few times. The chain's CDR3 is CAISEGTGYAEAFF. The CDR3 DNA reads TGTGCCATCAGTGAGGGGACAGGGTATGCTGAAGCTTTCTTT. The genes are TRBV10-3 and TRBJ1-1, with 9 bases matching TRBD1. This CDR3 region has 14 residues. From germline, CDR1 is ENHRY and CDR2 SYGVKD. Trimming removed 2 bases from V and 6 bases from J; junction bases left unmatched: 4.

The rearrangement links TRBV19 to TRBJ1-2, with D possibly matching TRBD1 (5 bases). The CDR3 runs 12 residues. CDR1 LNHDA and CDR2 SQIVND come from the germline V gene (reference sequence). V was cut by 6 bases and J by 5 bases, with 10 bases left in between. The CDR3 region has the DNA TGTGCCAGTAGGAACACAGGTTATGGCTACACCTTC. Amino acid sequence: CASRNTGYGYTF.

In its sample, this clonotype was seen a few times. The chain uses TRBV6-1 and TRBJ1-2; no clear D gene. In germline, CDR1 is MNHNS, CDR2 SASEGT. The CDR3 is 13 amino acids. V shed 6 bases and J shed 0 bases, with 8 bases lying between them. CDR3 residues: CASSRSSNYGYTF. CDR3 nucleotide sequence: TGTGCCAGCAGCCGCAGTTCTAACTATGGCTACACCTTC.

The rearrangement joins TRBV19 to TRBJ1-2; 11 bases fit TRBD1. This CDR3 has 15 amino acids. The ends lost 10 bases at V and 1 base at J; junction bases unmatched: 8. The germline V gene has CDR1 LNHDA and CDR2 SQIVND (reference sequence). CDR3 DNA sequence: TGTGCCACCATTGGACAGGGGGCCGGTAACTATGGCTACACCTTC. Its translation is CATIGQGAGNYGYTF.

This chain uses TRBV5-1 with TRBJ2-2; TRBD2 is a possible D gene (6 bases). Germline lookup yields CDR1 SGHRS and CDR2 YFSETQ. The length of the CDR3 is 14 residues. V dropped 0 bases and J dropped 3 bases, with 6 bases sitting between them. The chain's CDR3 is CASSLAGDTGELFF. CDR3 sequence (DNA): TGCGCCAGCAGCTTGGCGGGGGACACCGGGGAGCTGTTTTTT.

There are a few counts of this clonotype. The chain links TRBV24-1 to TRBJ2-5; 9 bases map to TRBD2. In germline, CDR1 is KGHDR, CDR2 SFDVKD. With V trimmed by 2 bases and J by 3 bases, 12 bases remained unmatched. CDR3 size: 18 residues. The CDR3 loop reads CATSDSTASGVLEETQYF. CDR3 nucleotides: TGTGCCACCAGTGATTCTACGGCTAGCGGGGTCCTTGAAGAGACCCAGTACTTC.

The chain uses TRBV2 and TRBJ1-1; 9 nucleotides agree with TRBD1. The V segment lost 1 base and the J segment 4 bases; nucleotides outside the gene matches: 1. CDR3 size: 14 residues. Germline CDR1 reads SNHLY; CDR2 reads FYNNEI. In DNA form, the CDR3 reads TGTGCCAGCAGTGAAGGGGACAGGGTCACTGAAGCTTTCTTT. Its translation: CASSEGDRVTEAFF.

The chain employs TRBV2 and TRBJ2-3, with D unclear. V shed 0 bases and J shed 6 bases, with 16 bases lying between them. The CDR3 is 16 residues long. The V gene's germline CDR1 is SNHLY and CDR2 FYNNEI. The CDR3 sequence: CASSEARLRTSDTQYF. The DNA of the CDR3 is TGTGCCAGCAGTGAAGCGCGCCTCCGCACCTCGGATACGCAGTATTTT.

This clonotype was found a few times. The chain couples TRBV20-1 to TRBJ1-2; D may be TRBD1 (6 bases). Germline V gene lookup returns CDR1 DFQATT and CDR2 SNEGSKA (reference sequence). V was shortened by 3 bases and J by 0 bases, with 14 bases between the two germline ends. This CDR3 is built from 15 residues. CDR3 nucleotides: TGCAGTGCTAGTCTTGGACAGTCGTCTAACTATGGCTACACCTTC. Its protein is CSASLGQSSNYGYTF.

This clonotype occurred a few times. The rearrangement links TRBV20-1 to TRBJ2-2, with D possibly being TRBD1 (5 bases). The CDR3 runs to 14 residues. Germline assignment: CDR1 DFQATT and CDR2 SNEGSKA (reference sequence). V dropped 6 bases and J dropped 1 base, with 12 bases sitting between them. The CDR3 spells CSAGAGGNTGELFF. CDR3 bases: TGCAGTGCAGGGGCCGGTGGGAACACCGGGGAGCTGTTTTTT.

This sequence joins TRBV9 and TRBJ2-5; D is possibly TRBD1 or TRBD2 (5 bases each). The CDR3 has 13 residues. From germline, CDR1 is SGDLS and CDR2 YYNGEE. V was trimmed by 0 bases and J by 5 bases, leaving 8 bases between them. In nucleotides, the CDR3 is TGTGCCAGCAGCGTAGGGGGCGGGGAGACCCAGTACTTC. It specifies CASSVGGGETQYF.

CDR3 coding DNA: TGCAGTGCTAGAGAAAAGTACGAGCAGTACTTC. Translation gives CSAREKYEQYF. The chain employs TRBV20-1 and TRBJ2-7; D uncertain. The CDR3 runs to 11 residues. CDR1 is DFQATT and CDR2 is SNEGSKA in the germline V gene (reference sequence). V lost 0 bases and J lost 4, with 4 bases in between.

The chain recombines TRBV12-3 or TRBV12-4 with TRBJ2-7; D might be TRBD1 (5 bases). Trimming stripped 5 bases from V and 3 bases from J, with 8 bases between. This CDR3 is 12 amino acids long. DNA for the CDR3: TGTGCCAGCAGTGAAAGGGGCTACGAGCAGTACTTC. As protein: CASSERGYEQYF.